This TCR beta chain is drawn from a study of cytomegalovirus exposure and HLA in healthy donors. For this clone: Its antigen is unknown.

V trimming: 4 bases; J trimming: 4 bases; junction bases outside the gene matches: 9. CDR3 length: 15 residues. Germline V CDR1 and CDR2: MNHEY, SVGAGI. Measured with immunoSEQ multiplex PCR; TCRdb has only the in-frame clones, and not every one. The table includes under 200,000 clones, approximately 96% detected once. Broader study findings: There were some public TCRs occurring in many donors, but most TCR sequences were rare. Researchers counted 150 to 200 TCR beta chains as cytomegalovirus-associated.

The V call is TRBV6-5, the J call TRBJ1-1; TRBD1 aligns across 7 bases. Sequenced: PBMCs. This TCR was sampled from a woman younger than 35 in good health and CMV-seronegative. CDR3 region: CASSSPKTGITEAFF. CDR3 DNA: TGTGCCAGCAGTTCACCCAAGACAGGGATCACTGAAGCTTTCTTT.